Each of the 18 T cell receptor beta chains below was sequenced from the same sample in a study of a mutant IDH1 vaccine in newly diagnosed glioma. The antigens these receptors bind are not known. The table came from immunoSEQ multiplex PCR; TCRdb's copy has only in-frame clones and leaves some out. The sample lists around 25,000 clones; around 77% were seen once. Specified time point: week 11, during vaccination. Vaccine doses each comprised 300 ug of mutant IDH1 20-mer peptide, with topical imiquimod. Specimen: PBMCs, collected from a glioma patient whose treatment included an IDH1 peptide vaccine. Every receptor here comes from a woman aged 18-29 years with glioma.

This chain links TRBV5-1 with TRBJ2-2; 16 nucleotides align to TRBD2. The germline gives CDR1 SGHRS, CDR2 YFSETQ. Trimming cost V 3 bases and J 4 bases; bases outside gene matches: 9. The CDR3 covers 19 residues. Here the CDR3 reads CASSSEGLAGGPATGELFF. CDR3 nucleotides: TGCGCCAGCAGCTCGGAGGGACTAGCGGGGGGGCCGGCCACCGGGGAGCTGTTTTTT.

V is TRBV12-2 and J is TRBJ2-7; no check of the table's D call, TRBD1, against the DNA was made. TRBV12-2 is reported as a pseudogene. This CDR3 has 14 amino acids. CDR3 loop: CASRPGQDYYEQYF. The CDR3 region has the DNA TGTGCAAGTCGCCCGGGACAGGACTACTACGAGCAGTACTTC.

The genes are TRBV7-6 and TRBJ2-7, with D perhaps matching TRBD2 (5 bases). CDR3 length: 14 residues. Per germline, CDR1 SGHVS and CDR2 FNYEAQ. Trimming took off 2 bases at V and 3 bases at J, with 11 bases between the two ends. CDR3 nucleotides: TGTGCCAGCAGCTTATCCCCAGGAGGCTACGAGCAGTACTTC. Its protein product is CASSLSPGGYEQYF. Drawing the rest from reference TRBV7-6 and TRBJ2-7, the complete variable domain is GAGVSQSPRYKVTKRGQDVALRCDPISGHVSLYWYRQALGQGPEFLTYFNYEAQQDKSGLPNDRFSAERPEGSISTLTIQRTEQRDSAMYRCASSLSPGGYEQYFGPGTRLTVT.

The chain is built from TRBV7-9 and TRBJ2-2, with TRBD2 matching over 8 bases. The CDR3 consists of 16 residues. Germline V gene data show CDR1 as SEHNR and CDR2 as FQNEAQ (reference sequence). Losses at the gene ends were 3 bases for V and 8 bases for J; bases not matched to a gene: 11. The DNA for the CDR3 is TGTGCCAGCAGCTTTCCAGGACTAGCAAGAATGGGGGAGCTGTTTTTT. Translated, it gives CASSFPGLARMGELFF.

This clone was counted a few times. This chain links TRBV27 with TRBJ1-4; D is uncertain. Germline V CDR1 and CDR2: MNHEY, SMNVEV (reference sequence). This CDR3 spans 14 amino acids. V was shortened by 4 bases and J by 3 bases, with 9 bases between the two germline ends. CDR3 DNA sequence: TGTGCCAGCAGTTCGCTGGGCGCTAATGAAAAACTGTTTTTT. Encoded protein: CASSSLGANEKLFF.

This clone was detected only a few times. The rearrangement joins TRBV27 to TRBJ1-1; D is ambiguous. The germline V gene has CDR1 MNHEY and CDR2 SMNVEV (reference sequence). The CDR3 covers 13 residues. V gave up 2 bases and J gave up 3 bases, with 7 bases separating them. The CDR3 bases are TGTGCCAGCAGTTTAAGGGAGTACACTGAAGCTTTCTTT. Protein sequence: CASSLREYTEAFF.

This chain links TRBV18 with TRBJ2-3; D remains ambiguous. Germline CDR1 is KGHSH and CDR2 is LQKENI. V lost 1 base, J lost 0 bases, and 2 bases lay in between. The CDR3 covers 13 residues. The CDR3 is CASSPLSTDTQYF. The CDR3 bases are TGTGCCAGCTCACCACTGAGCACAGATACGCAGTATTTT.

The gene calls are TRBV7-9 and TRBJ1-4; possibly TRBD1 for D (6 bases). This CDR3 has 15 residues. From germline, CDR1 is SEHNR and CDR2 FQNEAQ (reference sequence). The ends were cut back, 6 bases at V and 7 bases at J, with 18 bases in the middle. The CDR3 is CASRETGQSGEKLFF. CDR3 DNA: TGTGCCAGCAGGGAAACAGGGCAAAGTGGTGAAAAACTGTTTTTT.

Only a few counts were recorded for this clone. The genes are TRBV29-1 and TRBJ1-1; D perhaps matches TRBD1 (5 bases). Trimming shortened V by 6 bases and J by 4 bases, and 15 bases separated the two germline ends. Per the germline V gene, CDR1 is SQVTM and CDR2 is ANQGSEA. This CDR3 spans 13 amino acids. CDR3 nucleotides: TGCAGCGTGTGGGGCGGGATCGGCACTGAAGCTTTCTTT. Translated, it gives CSVWGGIGTEAFF. Full variable domain (outside the CDR3, taken from reference TRBV29-1 and TRBJ1-1): SAVISQKPSRDICQRGTSLTIQCQVDSQVTMMFWYRQQPGQSLTLIATANQGSEATYESGFVIDKFPISRPNLTFSTLTVSNMSPEDSSIYLCSVWGGIGTEAFFGQGTRLTVV.

V gene TRBV7-8 combines with J gene TRBJ1-1; 8 nucleotides match TRBD1. V dropped 2 bases and J dropped 7; count of bases not matched to a gene: 9. CDR1 is SGHVS, CDR2 FQNEAQ, per germline. The CDR3 is made up of 15 amino acids. CDR3 DNA sequence: TGTGCCAGCAGCTTACTTACCAGGGGGCGCGTTGAAGCTTTCTTT. This sequence encodes CASSLLTRGRVEAFF. Full variable domain (remainder filled in from reference TRBV7-8 and TRBJ1-1): GAGVSQSPRYKVAKRGQDVALRCDPISGHVSLFWYQQALGQGPEFLTYFQNEAQLDKSGLPSDRFFAERPEGSVSTLKIQRTQQEDSAVYLCASSLLTRGRVEAFFGQGTRLTVV.

This sequence joins TRBV11-3 and TRBJ2-7; the D gene is possibly TRBD1 (5 bases). V lost 2 bases and J lost 5, with 16 bases in between. CDR3 length: 15 residues. Germline CDR1 SGHNT, CDR2 YENEEA. CDR3 bases: TGTGCCAGCAGCTTATCGGCGGCAGGGCTGAACGAGCAGTACTTC. Amino acids: CASSLSAAGLNEQYF.

The chain carries TRBV7-9 and TRBJ2-7; TRBD2 matches at 7 bases. CDR1 is SEHNR, CDR2 FQNEAQ, per germline (reference sequence). V was clipped by 1 base and J by 6 bases; unmatched bases: 6. The CDR3 runs 14 residues. The CDR3: CASSLDASGSEQYF. In DNA, the CDR3 is TGTGCCAGCAGCTTAGACGCTAGCGGTAGCGAGCAGTACTTC.

The V and J genes are TRBV4-1 and TRBJ1-3; 7 positions agree with TRBD1. Losses at the gene ends were 1 base for V and 0 bases for J; bases not matched to a gene: 6. The CDR3 consists of 17 residues. In germline, CDR1 is MGHRA, CDR2 YSYEKL. The CDR3 DNA sequence: TGCGCCAGCAGCCAAGTATCGGGACAGAGCTCTGGAAACACCATATATTTT. Encoded protein: CASSQVSGQSSGNTIYF.

The chain uses TRBV30 and TRBJ1-2, with D uncertain. Germline V gene data show CDR1 as GTSNPN and CDR2 as SVGIG (reference sequence). This CDR3 has 11 amino acids. The V end was cut by 6 bases, the J end by 1 base, with 6 bases between. For the CDR3, the DNA is TGTGCCTGCAGTTTTAACTATGGCTACACCTTC. It codes for CACSFNYGYTF.

J is TRBJ2-4 and V is TRBV19, with D unresolved. V lost 0 bases to trimming and J lost 1 base, with 10 bases between them. Germline values: CDR1 LNHDA, CDR2 SQIVND (reference sequence). This CDR3 comprises 16 residues. The CDR3 bases are TGTGCCAGTAGTATAGATGTAGTATCGGCCAAAAACATTCAGTACTTC. Its translation is CASSIDVVSAKNIQYF.

This clone appeared once. This chain uses TRBV19 with TRBJ1-5; D possibly corresponds to TRBD1 (5 bases). Trimming left V 3 bases short and J 0 bases short, with 12 bases between. From germline, CDR1 is LNHDA and CDR2 SQIVND (reference sequence). This CDR3 has 16 residues. The CDR3 sequence: CASSIHGTYSNQPQHF. The CDR3 DNA reads TGTGCCAGTAGTATCCATGGGACTTATAGCAATCAGCCCCAGCATTTT.

The chain combines TRBV13 with TRBJ2-3; D perhaps matches TRBD2 (5 bases). V was trimmed by 4 bases and J by 0 bases, leaving 14 bases between them. Germline lookup yields CDR1 PRHDT and CDR2 FYEKMQ (reference sequence). The CDR3 loop spans 16 amino acids. The CDR3 region has the DNA TGTGCCAGCAGCTCCCTCGGGGTCACTAGCACAGATACGCAGTATTTT. As protein: CASSSLGVTSTDTQYF.

This clone was observed once. The chain couples TRBV6-6 to TRBJ1-1; D gene unclear. Germline CDR1 reads MNHNY; CDR2 reads SVGAGI (reference sequence). This CDR3 spans 12 amino acids. V lost 7 bases and J 11 bases, leaving 17 bases between the germline ends. The CDR3 region has the DNA TGTGCCAGCAAGCCTCGCGATTCGGCGGCTTTCTTT. Protein: CASKPRDSAAFF.